This is a list of T cell receptor beta chains from one sample in a study of OX40 agonist ivuxolimab in advanced cancers. The assay was immunoSEQ multiplex PCR, and TCRdb's table has in-frame clones only and misses some. Here the sample spans 100,000 to 150,000 clones, around 90% being singletons. This sample comprised CD4+ or CD8+ T cells sorted from blood, obtained in a trial of the OX40 agonist ivuxolimab. All receptors derive from an adult with an advanced solid tumor such as melanoma, head and neck, liver or kidney cancer. The CDR3 runs from the conserved cysteine through the conserved F or W. A D gene is named only where the DNA matches it firmly. Part of the rows lack a size; the others show once, few, many or a class for expanded clones.

V	size	J	D	CDR3	DNA
TRBV27	once	TRBJ1-1	-	CASSPGTFREAFF	TGTGCCAGCAGTCCTGGGACTTTCCGTGAAGCTTTCTTT
TRBV27	-	TRBJ2-3	-	CASSPKSHSTDTQYF	TGTGCCAGCAGTCCTAAGAGCCATAGCACAGATACGCAGTATTTT
TRBV6-5	-	TRBJ2-1	TRBD2	CASSYSSSGRADEQFF	TGTGCCAGCAGTTACTCGAGCAGCGGGAGGGCGGATGAGCAGTTCTTC
TRBV19	-	TRBJ1-4	-	CASSSSGATNEKLFF	TGTGCCAGTAGTAGTTCCGGGGCAACTAATGAAAAACTGTTTTTT
TRBV6-1	-	TRBJ1-1	-	CASGTQGEESREAFF	TGTGCCAGCGGTACCCAGGGAGAGGAGTCCCGCGAAGCTTTCTTT
TRBV11-3	-	TRBJ1-1	-	CATARDTGSEAFF	TGTGCCACCGCTAGGGACACGGGCTCTGAAGCTTTCTTT
TRBV18	-	TRBJ1-2	-	CASSPPGGPNYGYTF	TGTGCCAGCTCACCACCAGGGGGGCCAAACTATGGCTACACCTTC
TRBV10-3	-	TRBJ2-7	TRBD1	CAISADRGFTYEQYF	TGTGCCATCAGTGCGGACAGGGGGTTCACCTACGAGCAGTACTTC
TRBV28	-	TRBJ1-1	-	CASSPSRGLNTEAFF	TGTGCCAGCAGTCCCTCAAGGGGTCTGAACACTGAAGCTTTCTTT
TRBV27	-	TRBJ1-1	TRBD1	CASSLSPTGGFTEAFF	TGTGCCAGCAGTTTATCCCCAACAGGGGGCTTCACTGAAGCTTTCTTT
TRBV27	-	TRBJ2-3	-	CASNPPTNTDTQYF	TGTGCCAGCAATCCGCCGACTAACACAGATACGCAGTATTTT
TRBV18	-	TRBJ1-5	TRBD1	CASSKDREQPQHF	TGTGCCAGCTCTAAGGACAGGGAACAGCCCCAGCATTTT
TRBV2	-	TRBJ2-2	TRBD2	CASIRLADTGELFF	TGTGCCAGCATTCGACTAGCAGACACCGGGGAGCTGTTTTTT
TRBV15	few	TRBJ2-7	-	CATSRPGGPGYEQYF	TGTGCCACCAGCAGACCGGGCGGGCCGGGGTACGAGCAGTACTTC
TRBV28	-	TRBJ1-5	-	CASSTGNQPQHF	TGTGCCAGCAGTACAGGCAATCAGCCCCAGCATTTT
TRBV7-3	-	TRBJ2-1	-	CASSSVTNEQFF	TGTGCCAGCAGCTCAGTGACGAATGAGCAGTTCTTC
TRBV27	once	TRBJ2-3	-	CASSLTGYQDTQYF	TGTGCCAGCAGCCTCACAGGGTATCAAGATACGCAGTATTTT
TRBV7-6	-	TRBJ2-7	-	CASSLVRPPYEQYF	TGTGCCAGCAGCTTAGTACGGCCACCCTACGAGCAGTACTTC
TRBV18	-	TRBJ1-3	-	CASSTLDGSGNTIYF	TGTGCCAGCTCAACCCTTGATGGCTCTGGAAACACCATATATTTT
TRBV6-5	-	TRBJ1-4	-	CASSQDSNEKLFF	TGTGCCAGCAGTCAGGATTCTAATGAAAAACTGTTTTTT
TRBV27	-	TRBJ2-1	-	CASRTIRTGGLPVGGQFF	TGTGCCAGCAGGACCATTAGAACAGGTGGATTACCTGTGGGGGGGCAGTTCTTC
TRBV28	-	TRBJ2-3	TRBD2	CASSLLPTSGGDTDTQYF	TGTGCCAGCAGTTTACTCCCGACTAGCGGGGGGGACACAGATACGCAGTATTTT
TRBV19	-	TRBJ2-6	-	CASSAPGTPKNSGANVLTF	TGTGCCAGTAGTGCACCTGGGACTCCGAAAAACTCTGGGGCCAACGTCCTGACTTTC
TRBV6-5	-	TRBJ1-1	-	CASRRGGTEAFF	TGTGCCAGCAGGAGGGGGGGGACTGAAGCTTTCTTT
TRBV28	-	TRBJ2-5	-	CASSLAGQKSRKTQYF	TGTGCCAGCAGTTTAGCGGGACAAAAATCAAGGAAGACCCAGTACTTC
TRBV6-5	-	TRBJ2-7	-	CASRDGTSYEQYF	TGTGCCAGCAGGGACGGGACTTCCTACGAGCAGTACTTC
TRBV6-5	-	TRBJ1-6	-	CASSLAATSYNSPLHF	TGTGCCAGCAGTTTGGCAGCTACCTCCTATAATTCACCCCTCCACTTT
TRBV7-3	few	TRBJ1-1	-	CASSLSSNTEAFF	TGTGCCAGCAGCTTAAGCAGCAACACTGAAGCTTTCTTT
TRBV10-2	-	TRBJ2-7	-	CASSEFPATATYEQYF	TGCGCCAGCAGTGAGTTCCCCGCGACAGCGACCTACGAGCAGTACTTC
TRBV12-5	-	TRBJ1-1	TRBD1	CASGSGQGAPFF	TGTGCTAGTGGTTCCGGACAGGGGGCTCCTTTCTTT
TRBV7-2	-	TRBJ2-3	TRBD1	CASSPGQGMETFTDTQYF	TGTGCCAGCAGCCCCGGACAGGGTATGGAGACGTTCACAGATACGCAGTATTTT
TRBV23-1	many	TRBJ1-3	-	CASSQSPTGRRKQGYSGNTIYF	TGCGCCAGCAGTCAATCGCCCACGGGACGTAGGAAACAAGGGTATTCTGGAAACACCATATATTTT
TRBV5-4	-	TRBJ2-5	-	CASRFGGTVQETQYF	TGTGCCAGCAGGTTTGGGGGGACAGTCCAAGAGACCCAGTACTTC
TRBV28	-	TRBJ2-7	-	CASSLQGVLYEQYF	TGTGCCAGCAGTTTACAGGGAGTCCTATACGAGCAGTACTTC
TRBV5-4	-	TRBJ1-2	TRBD1	CASSFGNRDSPNYGYTF	TGTGCCAGCAGCTTCGGGAATCGGGACAGCCCTAACTATGGCTACACCTTC
TRBV7-3	few	TRBJ2-7	-	CASSLSGATYEQYF	TGTGCCAGCAGCTTAAGCGGGGCCACCTACGAGCAGTACTTC
TRBV13	-	TRBJ2-3	TRBD2	CASSRGLVDRDPLAGEVTDTQYF	TGTGCCAGCAGCCGTGGTCTCGTCGACAGGGACCCCTTAGCGGGAGAAGTCACAGATACGCAGTATTTT
TRBV5-6	-	TRBJ2-2	-	CASSLAQQDNTGELFF	TGTGCCAGCAGCTTGGCTCAACAGGACAACACCGGGGAGCTGTTTTTT
TRBV19	-	TRBJ1-2	-	CASRPTSTRDFGYTF	TGTGCCAGTAGACCAACTTCGACTCGGGACTTTGGCTACACCTTC
TRBV9	-	TRBJ1-3	-	CASSALGGTVSGNTIYF	TGTGCCAGCAGCGCACTGGGGGGGACGGTCTCTGGAAACACCATATATTTT
TRBV9	-	TRBJ2-3	-	CASSVAGGGGDTQYF	TGTGCCAGCAGCGTAGCAGGGGGAGGGGGAGATACGCAGTATTTT
TRBV18	once	TRBJ1-1	TRBD1	CASSPGQVVTEAFF	TGTGCCAGCTCACCGGGACAGGTGGTCACTGAAGCTTTCTTT
TRBV9	-	TRBJ2-2	TRBD1	CASRRPRAGGDTGELFF	TGTGCCAGCCGCCGACCCAGGGCAGGGGGCGACACCGGGGAGCTGTTTTTT
TRBV13	once	TRBJ2-5	-	CASRTDSGQQYF	TGTGCCAGCAGGACCGACAGCGGGCAGCAGTACTTC
TRBV9	-	TRBJ1-2	-	CASSVDPTTPHGYTF	TGTGCCAGCAGCGTAGACCCGACAACTCCGCATGGCTACACCTTC
TRBV4-3	-	TRBJ1-4	-	CASSQGLGEKLFF	TGCGCCAGCAGCCAAGGATTAGGCGAAAAACTGTTTTTT
TRBV28	once	TRBJ2-7	-	CASSWVGRSSYEQYF	TGTGCCAGCAGTTGGGTGGGTAGAAGCTCCTACGAGCAGTACTTC
TRBV19	-	TRBJ1-5	TRBD1	CASSAGQGRPSQPQHF	TGTGCCAGTAGTGCCGGACAGGGTCGCCCTTCCCAGCCCCAGCATTTT
TRBV28	once	TRBJ1-2	-	CASSFDGERGYGYTF	TGTGCCAGCAGTTTTGACGGGGAAAGGGGTTATGGCTACACCTTC
TRBV18	few	TRBJ1-5	TRBD1	CASSPPGGYQPQHF	TGTGCCAGCTCACCACCAGGGGGCTATCAGCCCCAGCATTTT
TRBV27	-	TRBJ1-1	TRBD1	CASSPKDRGNTEAFF	TGTGCCAGCAGTCCAAAGGACAGGGGTAACACTGAAGCTTTCTTT
TRBV5-6	once	TRBJ1-1	-	CASSAPLAGEAFF	TGTGCCAGCAGCGCCCCTCTGGCAGGGGAAGCTTTCTTT
TRBV7-3	-	TRBJ2-1	-	CASSPDGADLYNEQFF	TGTGCCAGCAGCCCCGACGGAGCGGACCTATACAATGAGCAGTTCTTC
TRBV6-1	-	TRBJ2-4	-	CASRETLQGNIQYF	TGTGCCAGCAGAGAAACCCTACAGGGAAACATTCAGTACTTC
TRBV7-2	-	TRBJ2-1	-	CASSLERATYNEQFF	TGTGCCAGCAGCTTAGAGAGGGCCACCTACAATGAGCAGTTCTTC
TRBV30	-	TRBJ1-1	TRBD1	CAWSGDRGKDTEAFF	TGTGCCTGGAGTGGGGACAGGGGGAAGGACACTGAAGCTTTCTTT
TRBV5-1	-	TRBJ2-3	-	CASSLWAPGSGTDTQYF	TGCGCCAGCAGCTTGTGGGCCCCTGGTAGCGGCACAGATACGCAGTATTTT
TRBV28	-	TRBJ1-1	-	CASSFGLKNTEAFF	TGTGCCAGCAGTTTTGGCCTTAAGAACACTGAAGCTTTCTTT